The 8 T cell receptor beta chains listed next were all sequenced from one sample in a study of blood T cells in healthy people across ages. Alongside a J-beta primer mix, a sample-barcoded 5' primer served in a second PCR lasting about 6 to 12 cycles. TCRdb re-called the 5' RACE reads with MiXCR, one entry per CDR3 protein. Among fewer than 1,200,000 distinct CDR3 sequences listed, 25% were seen once. This sample was also put to use in a study of T cells of mothers and their children.

The sequenced material came from blood. The source is a girl aged 2 to 9 in good health.

This chain connects TRBV2 to TRBJ1-2; tentatively, D is TRBD1 (5 bases). This CDR3 has 13 residues. Looked up from germline, CDR1 is SNHLY and CDR2 is FYNNEI. V lost 7 bases, J lost 4 bases, and 13 bases lay in between. The CDR3, as DNA: TGTGCCAGCACCGAATACAGGACCTATGGCTACACCTTC. Its protein is CASTEYRTYGYTF.

V usage is TRBV5-6 and J usage is TRBJ2-7; D gene ambiguous. This CDR3 region has 14 residues. Trimming removed 0 bases from V and 2 bases from J, with 9 bases in between. The germline V gene has CDR1 SGHDT and CDR2 YYEEEE. The CDR3 sequence is CASSLVSYTYEQYF. DNA of the CDR3: TGTGCCAGCAGCTTGGTGTCGTACACCTACGAGCAGTACTTC.

The chain joins TRBV10-3 to TRBJ2-1, with TRBD2 matching 14 bases. With V trimmed by 4 bases and J by 2 bases, 16 bases remained unmatched. The CDR3 is made up of 21 amino acids. Germline V gene data show CDR1 as ENHRY and CDR2 as SYGVKD. CDR3 residues: CAISAPREPGLAGDTYNEQFF. The CDR3, as DNA: TGTGCCATCAGTGCACCGAGAGAACCGGGACTAGCGGGAGACACCTACAATGAGCAGTTCTTC.

This clonotype showed up just a few times. This chain joins TRBV4-3 and TRBJ2-5, with TRBD1 identical over 7 bases. The J call may be incorrect, as the DNA end agrees better with TRBJ2-7. CDR1 and CDR2 (germline): LGHNA, YSLEER. The CDR3 contains 14 residues. The CDR3 is CASSQVNRGDEQYF. CDR3 DNA: TGCGCCAGCAGCCAAGTAAACAGGGGCGACGAGCAGTACTTC.

V gene TRBV5-1 combines with J gene TRBJ2-5; 9 bases match TRBD1. The J call is in doubt because the DNA end fits TRBJ2-7 better. The germline V gene has CDR1 SGHRS and CDR2 YFSETQ. This CDR3 region has 16 residues. CDR3 nucleotide sequence: TGCGCCAGCAGCCGTATTACAGGGGGCGATTCCTACGAGCAGTACTTC. This codes for CASSRITGGDSYEQYF.

J is TRBJ2-7 and V is TRBV15, with D tentatively TRBD2 (5 bases). Germline CDR1 reads LNHNV; CDR2 reads YYDKDF (reference sequence). Trimming pared 5 bases from V and 6 bases from J, leaving 14 bases between. The CDR3 spans 13 residues. The CDR3: CATSEGDKSEQYF. DNA of the CDR3: TGTGCCACCAGCGAGGGCGACAAATCCGAGCAGTACTTC.

This chain uses TRBV7-3 with TRBJ2-1; TRBD2 matches 14 bases. With 0 bases clipped from V and 6 bases from J, the junction kept 4 bases outside the gene matches. CDR1 SGHTA and CDR2 FQGTGA come from the germline V gene. CDR3 size: 17 residues. CDR3 DNA: TGTGCCAGCAGCTTAACTCCGGGACTAGCGGGAGTCAATGAGCAGTTCTTC. Protein product: CASSLTPGLAGVNEQFF.

The chain couples TRBV6-6 to TRBJ2-5; TRBD2 agrees at 8 bases. The V gene's germline CDR1 is MNHNY and CDR2 SVGAGI (reference sequence). The CDR3 extends over 16 amino acids. J gave up 11 bases and V 2 bases, and 16 bases lay outside the gene matches. DNA of the CDR3: TGTGCCAGCAGTTACGGGGGTGGGCGGGAGGACGAGGGGCAGTACTTC. This gives the protein CASSYGGGREDEGQYF.